Included here is one TCR beta chain sequence, with context. These data belong to a study of control samples from healthy donors and cancer patients. Germline assignment: CDR1 MNHEY and CDR2 SMNVEV (reference sequence). The junction had 6 bases not matched to a gene; V was cut back by 6 bases and J by 1 base. This CDR3 spans 15 amino acids. Clones were read by immunoSEQ multiplex PCR, and TCRdb kept only the in-frame ones, dropping some. The profile shows around 29,000 clones, less than 80% of them singletons. Material: PBMCs. The clonotype was recovered from a man aged 60 to 69 with head and neck cancer. This rearrangement joins TRBV27 to TRBJ1-5, with 7 bases aligning to TRBD1. For the CDR3, the DNA is TGTGCCAGCAGCTTACAGGGGCAGAGCAATCAGCCCCAGCATTTT. The encoded protein is CASSLQGQSNQPQHF.